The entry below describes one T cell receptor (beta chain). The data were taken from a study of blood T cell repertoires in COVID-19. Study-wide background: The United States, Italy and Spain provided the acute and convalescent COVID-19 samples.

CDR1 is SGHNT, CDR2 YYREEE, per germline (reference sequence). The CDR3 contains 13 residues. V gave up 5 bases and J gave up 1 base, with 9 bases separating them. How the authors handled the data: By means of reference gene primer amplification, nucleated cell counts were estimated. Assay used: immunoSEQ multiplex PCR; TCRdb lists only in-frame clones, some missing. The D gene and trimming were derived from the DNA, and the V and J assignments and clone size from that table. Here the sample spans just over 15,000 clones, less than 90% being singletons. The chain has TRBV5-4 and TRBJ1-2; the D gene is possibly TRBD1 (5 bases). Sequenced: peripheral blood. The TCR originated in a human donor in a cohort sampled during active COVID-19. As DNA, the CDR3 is TGTGCCAGCAGTCCCGACAGTAACTATGGCTACACCTTC. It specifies CASSPDSNYGYTF. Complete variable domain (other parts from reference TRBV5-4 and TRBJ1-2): ETGVTQSPTHLIKTRGQQVTLRCSSQSGHNTVSWYQQALGQGPQFIFQYYREEENGRGNFPPRFSGLQFPNYSSELNVNALELDDSALYLCASSPDSNYGYTFGSGTRLTVV.